This T cell receptor beta chain was captured by sequencing in a study of cytomegalovirus exposure and HLA in healthy donors (TCRdb year 2017). Regarding the study in general: An earlier analysis of more than 550 of the donors reported 250 to 300 Gb of sequence data and around 120 million unique TCR beta sequences obtained from approximately 180 million T cells. The later analysis used no new phenotypic data to find candidate immune exposures, relying instead on TCR beta sequences and their occurrence across donors. The study combined high-throughput TCR immunosequencing, statistical association of individual TCRs with disease status, and machine learning to predict cytomegalovirus infection status. HLA typing covered class I and class II loci at four-digit resolution. In a later genetic analysis, genome-wide SNP genotypes for about three fifths of the 666 donors were used, and that subset was treated as a discovery cohort. An earlier analysis of about 600 of the donors used high-throughput TCR beta sequencing to judge whether each TCR beta V gene segment behaved as functional or pseudogenic. Besides the first cohort of roughly 660 subjects, a separate validation cohort made up of over 100 different subjects was used. On average, roughly 250,000 unique TCR beta nucleotide sequences were sequenced per donor among several hundred genotyped donors of the cohort, with roughly 18% of those sequences being non-productive. A later analysis re-analyzed previously published TCR beta repertoires from roughly 600 donors and added high-resolution HLA genotyping to study TCR occurrence patterns. Of the 300 to 500 genotyped donors, 81% were placed in the genetic ancestry cluster associated with self-reported Caucasian donors. The T cell repertoires of 550 to 850 subjects were profiled by immunosequencing and related to cytomegalovirus serostatus. The study was designed to test whether signatures of past pathogen exposure could be identified by cataloging public T cell receptors. An early release covering roughly 640 HLA-typed donors comprised approximately 290 gigabases of sequencing data and around 80 million unique TCR sequences. Every discovery cohort repertoire had been produced on one sequencing platform. A few DR-DQ haplotypes were handled as single units for association and clustering because linkage in the cohort was strong. The number of donors typed differed by locus, with about 629-640 for A, B, C, DRB1 and DQB1, 522 for DQA1, about 610 for DPA1, and around 450 for DPB1. Alongside the repertoire data, information on donor age, sex, ethnicity and CMV serostatus was compiled. The study at large found these results: CMV serostatus was the only immune exposure information available for the cohort. In vitro tests confirmed that a few of the cytomegalovirus-associated TCR beta chains recognize cytomegalovirus antigens. Sequencing depth was assumed to be roughly uniform across donors in the presence/absence analyses, though that assumption may not hold. An earlier analysis of 450 to 750 of the donors showed that most TCR beta V segments appeared in productive rearrangements either about 90% or about 30% of the time, which broadly matched IMGT annotations. A group of highly shared sequence variants was considered likely to be a technical artifact of the sequencing pipeline. Some IMGT-functional V segments, including TRBV6-2 and TRBV6-3, could not be distinguished by the 87-base-pair reads and were therefore excluded. In a later analysis, 16,951 TCR beta sequences were associated with specific HLA alleles at a false discovery rate of 0.05. Because HLA typing was missing for some donors at each locus, association tests included only the typed subset. Assigning TCR associations to individual alleles was difficult when HLA alleles, especially DR and DQ, strongly co-occurred. In a later genetic analysis, fewer N-insertions in productive TCRs were reported among donors in an Asian-associated ancestry cluster than the approximately 670-donor mean. A later analysis found that TCR association rates varied across HLA loci, with DRB1 alleles showing the most associated TCRs and HLA-C alleles the fewest. In both the original and validation cohorts, the classifier was reported to diagnose cytomegalovirus status with high specificity and sensitivity. In the study, approximately 160 TCR beta chains were listed as associated with cytomegalovirus. While some public TCRs were present in many individuals, most TCR sequences turned up only very rarely across donors. A further reported finding was that TCR beta sequences accurately predicted the HLA-A and HLA-B alleles for most subjects in the first cohort. A later genetic analysis associated a missense DCLRE1C variant with V-gene and J-gene trimming of TCR beta chains, and an independent cohort replicated the association. Compared with equally common non-associated chains, HLA-associated TCR beta chains in a later analysis were more clonally expanded and had lower generation probabilities. Because counts were too low, seventeen rarely observed V segments, including chromosome 9 orphons, were left out of the earlier analysis of some 640 of the donors. Most CMV-associated TCR beta chains appeared to be HLA-restricted in a later analysis, and the HLA associations seemed to be driven largely by CMV exposure. In this cohort, only TCR beta chains were sequenced, and detectable features were limited by the absence of alpha or paired-chain data. Linkage disequilibrium might explain the correlated functional status among segregating V segments, but an unknown experimental factor could not be ruled out. According to the authors, the approach could potentially be generalized to other disease states and immunological phenotypes. Several of the top co-occurrence clusters appeared to be linked to parvovirus B19, influenza, CMV and Epstein-Barr virus, according to a later analysis.

In total, approximately 690 healthy bone marrow donors made up the cohort. At the time of sampling, every cohort member was nominally healthy, though immune exposures that went unrecorded were likely present. The donor tested CMV seronegative, placing the donor among the approximately 360 seronegative members of the cohort. Each donor provided a peripheral blood sample, and peripheral blood mononuclear cells were used for TCR beta sequencing. Genomic DNA was extracted from the blood cell samples with the Qiagen DNeasy Blood Extraction Kit. Library preparation used the immunoSEQ multiplex PCR assay. For the multiplex PCR, a mixture combining 60 forward primers for TCR Vbeta segments and 13 reverse primers for TCR Jbeta segments was used. The CDR3 region of rearranged TCR beta genes was amplified from genomic DNA with a multiplex PCR assay. Amplified TCR beta libraries were sequenced as 87-base-pair reads on the Illumina HiSeq System. The study's processing was this. Across the 600 to 700 repertoires, a later analysis counted 80 million or so unique TCR beta chains, some 11 million of which were shared by at least two donors. Raw reads were error-corrected and collapsed into unique sequences with a nearest-neighbor algorithm that merged closely related sequences to remove PCR and sequencing errors. CDR3 sequences were aligned to IMGT reference sequences to assign V, D and J gene segments. For a sequence to be retained, a match of at least six nucleotides was required to both a V gene segment and a J gene segment. Rearrangements were classified as productive when the CDR3 lacked stop codons and remained in frame with V and J, and all other rearrangements were classified as non-productive. CDR3 was defined according to IMGT convention as the region running from the second conserved V-encoded cysteine to the conserved J-encoded phenylalanine. In an earlier analysis of around 570 of the donors, sequences lacking an unambiguous match to a single V gene segment were excluded. An earlier analysis of a few hundred of the donors classified V segments as functional when productive rearrangements were above 56.7% and as segregating when the standard deviation between donors was above 5%. A statistical classification framework was built for diagnosing cytomegalovirus status from the catalog of TCR beta chain sequences. In a later analysis, TCR nucleotide sequences were compared against IMGT/GENE-DB human TR gene sequences so that V and J genes could be assigned. Using the TCRdist pipeline, a later analysis assigned CDR3 sequences along with most-parsimonious VDJ recombination scenarios. In a later analysis, every TCR beta chain was defined by the combination of its CDR3 amino acid sequence and its V-gene family, and reads without a unique V-gene family were dropped. As a way to deal with suspected cross-contamination and a sequencing artifact, a later analysis dropped under 600 nucleotide sequences that were highly shared and had low generation probability. For each public chain, a later analysis derived a clonal expansion index from normalized ranks of inferred template counts within each repertoire. A later analysis computed generation probabilities with a VDJ recombination model fitted to out-of-frame rearrangements, and checked the results against IGoR. A later analysis scored TCR-TCR, TCR-HLA and TCR-CMV co-occurrence with hypergeometric tests, applying a repertoire-size bias correction to TCR pairs. False discovery rates were estimated in a later analysis by permuting HLA or CMV assignments 20 times. In a later analysis, co-occurring TCRs were grouped using DBSCAN, with TCRdist sequence similarity added in when clustering inside HLA-allele-positive subsets. For co-occurrence clustering, repertoires with fewer than 30,000 or more than 120,000 public chains were excluded, along with about five repertoires with anomalous nucleotide sharing. TCRdb's version of the immuneACCESS table is confined to in-frame rearrangements and falls short of the full clone set. An unresolved V gene accounts for under half of the shortfall where checked; the remainder is of unknown origin. V, J and clone size reflect that table, while D and trimming were determined from the DNA. This sample lists some 130,000 clones; around 80% were detected once. Around 2.2% of the sample comes from the top ten.

The junction shows trimming of 5 bases on V and 15 bases on J, plus 14 bases between the germline ends. Counted from cysteine to phenylalanine, this CDR3 has 12 amino acids. The sequence is cut down to CDR3 DNA, 36 bases in frame from base 1. CDR1 and CDR2 are read off the germline V gene (reference sequence) as MNHEY and SMNVEV. In the case of this clone: The antigen this receptor binds is unknown. Qualities for individual bases were not recorded, and no much larger clone is one base off.

This receptor was obtained from a man between 25 and 39 years old in good health and CMV-seronegative. The source material was PBMCs. The chain uses TRBV27 and TRBJ1-6; a tentative D call is TRBD1 (5 bases match). The base sequence is TGTGCCAGCAGTATGCGACCGGGACTCCTCCACTTT. This gives the protein CASSMRPGLLHF.